The T cell receptor (beta chain) described here comes from a study of blood T cell repertoires in COVID-19. Study information: Sample material is recorded as cDNA or gDNA derived from T cells, B-cell-depleted T cells, or PBMCs.

CDR1 is SGHRS and CDR2 is YFSETQ in the germline V gene. This CDR3 is built from 14 residues. The ends were cut back, 0 bases at V and 2 bases at J, with 9 bases in the middle. Sequenced by immunoSEQ multiplex PCR; TCRdb stores in-frame clones only, minus some. The table records 200,000 to 300,000 clones, roughly nine tenths of them present only once. The chain links TRBV5-1 to TRBJ2-7; no firm D call. The sequence came from a man aged 55-75 years who had recovered from COVID-19. Sample: peripheral blood. The CDR3, as DNA: TGCGCCAGCAGCTTGGGGCTCGATACCTACGAGCAGTACTTC. This codes for CASSLGLDTYEQYF.